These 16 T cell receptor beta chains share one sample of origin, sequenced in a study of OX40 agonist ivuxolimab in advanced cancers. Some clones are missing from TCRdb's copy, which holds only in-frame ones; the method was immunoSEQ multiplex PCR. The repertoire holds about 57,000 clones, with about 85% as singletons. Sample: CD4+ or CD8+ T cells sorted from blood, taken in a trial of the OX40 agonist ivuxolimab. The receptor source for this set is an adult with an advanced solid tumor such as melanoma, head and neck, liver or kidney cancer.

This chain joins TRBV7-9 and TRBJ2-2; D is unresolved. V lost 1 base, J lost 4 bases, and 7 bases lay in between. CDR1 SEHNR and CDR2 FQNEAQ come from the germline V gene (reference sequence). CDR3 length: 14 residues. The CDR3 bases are TGTGCCAGCAGCTTAGGTCCCCGCACCGGGGAGCTGTTTTTT. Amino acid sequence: CASSLGPRTGELFF.

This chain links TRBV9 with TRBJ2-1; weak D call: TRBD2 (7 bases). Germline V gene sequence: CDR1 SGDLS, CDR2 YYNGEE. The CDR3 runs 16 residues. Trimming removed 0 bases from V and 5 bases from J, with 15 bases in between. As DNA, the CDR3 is TGTGCCAGCAGCGTAGATACGGGGGGCTTTGACAATGAGCAGTTCTTC. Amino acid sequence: CASSVDTGGFDNEQFF.

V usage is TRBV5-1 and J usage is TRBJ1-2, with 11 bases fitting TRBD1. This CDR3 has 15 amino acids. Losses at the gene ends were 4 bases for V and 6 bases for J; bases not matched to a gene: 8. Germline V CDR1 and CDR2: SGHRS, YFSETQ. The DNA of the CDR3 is TGCGCCAGCAGCCGGACAGGGGGCGAGATGAATGGCTACACCTTC. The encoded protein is CASSRTGGEMNGYTF.

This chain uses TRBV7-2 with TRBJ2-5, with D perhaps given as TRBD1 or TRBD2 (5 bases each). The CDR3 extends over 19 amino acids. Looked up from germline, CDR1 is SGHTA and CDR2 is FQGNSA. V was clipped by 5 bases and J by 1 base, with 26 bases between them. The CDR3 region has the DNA TGTGCCAGCAGCCAAGGGTTTCGTATTAGTCGGGGCCTCCAAGAGACCCAGTACTTC. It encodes CASSQGFRISRGLQETQYF. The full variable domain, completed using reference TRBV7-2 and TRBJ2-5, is GAGVSQSPSNKVTEKGKDVELRCDPISGHTALYWYRQSLGQGLEFLIYFQGNSAPDKSGLPSDRFSAERTGGSVSTLTIQRTQQEDSAVYLCASSQGFRISRGLQETQYFGPGTRLLVL.

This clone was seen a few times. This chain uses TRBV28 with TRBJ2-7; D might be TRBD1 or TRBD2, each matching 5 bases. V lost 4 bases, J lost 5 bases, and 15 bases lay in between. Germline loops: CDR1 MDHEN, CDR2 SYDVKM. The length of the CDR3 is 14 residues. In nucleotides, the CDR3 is TGTGCCAGCAGTTCCGGGGCCGCTACGGACGAGCAGTACTTC. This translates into CASSSGAATDEQYF.

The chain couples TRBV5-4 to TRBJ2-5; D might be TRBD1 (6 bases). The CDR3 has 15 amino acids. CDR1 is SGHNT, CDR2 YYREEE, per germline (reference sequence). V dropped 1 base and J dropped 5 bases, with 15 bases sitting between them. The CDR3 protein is CASSLRTVLWETQYF. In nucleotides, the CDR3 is TGTGCCAGCAGCTTGCGGACAGTGTTGTGGGAGACCCAGTACTTC.

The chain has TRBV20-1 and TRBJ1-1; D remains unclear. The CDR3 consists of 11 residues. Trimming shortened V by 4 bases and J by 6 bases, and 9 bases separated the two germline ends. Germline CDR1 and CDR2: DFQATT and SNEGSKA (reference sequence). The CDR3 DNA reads TGCAGTGCTATGGCCAACCCTGAAGCTTTCTTT. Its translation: CSAMANPEAFF.

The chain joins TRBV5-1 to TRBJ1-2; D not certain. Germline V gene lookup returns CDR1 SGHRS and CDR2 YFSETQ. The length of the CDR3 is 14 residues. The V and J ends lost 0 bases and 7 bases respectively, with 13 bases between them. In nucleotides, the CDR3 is TGCGCCAGCAGCTTGGGCAGCCATTCGGCTGGCTACACCTTC. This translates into CASSLGSHSAGYTF.

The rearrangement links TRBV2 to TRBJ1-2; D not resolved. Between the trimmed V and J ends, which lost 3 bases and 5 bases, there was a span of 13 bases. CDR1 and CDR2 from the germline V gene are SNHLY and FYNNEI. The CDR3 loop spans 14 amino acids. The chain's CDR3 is CASSDTNSGYGYTF. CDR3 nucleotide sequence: TGTGCCAGCAGTGACACGAATTCTGGGTATGGCTACACCTTC.

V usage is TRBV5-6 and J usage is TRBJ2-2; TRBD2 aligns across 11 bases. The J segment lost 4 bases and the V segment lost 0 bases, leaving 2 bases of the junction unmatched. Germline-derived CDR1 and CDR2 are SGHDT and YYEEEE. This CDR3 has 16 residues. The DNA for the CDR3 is TGTGCCAGCAGCTTGGATCTAGCGGGGGGCACCGGGGAGCTGTTTTTT. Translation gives CASSLDLAGGTGELFF.

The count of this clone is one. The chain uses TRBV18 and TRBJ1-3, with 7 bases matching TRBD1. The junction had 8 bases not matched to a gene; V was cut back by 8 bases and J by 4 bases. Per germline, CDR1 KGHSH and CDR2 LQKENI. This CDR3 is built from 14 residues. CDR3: CASAQGNTGNTIYF. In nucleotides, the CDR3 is TGTGCCAGCGCACAGGGGAATACAGGAAACACCATATATTTT.

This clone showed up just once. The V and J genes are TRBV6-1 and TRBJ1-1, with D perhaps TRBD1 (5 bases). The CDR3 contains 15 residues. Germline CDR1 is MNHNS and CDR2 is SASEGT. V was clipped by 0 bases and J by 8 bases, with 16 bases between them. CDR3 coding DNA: TGTGCCAGCAGTGAAGCCCTTATCAGGGAAGGAGAAGCTTTCTTT. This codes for CASSEALIREGEAFF.

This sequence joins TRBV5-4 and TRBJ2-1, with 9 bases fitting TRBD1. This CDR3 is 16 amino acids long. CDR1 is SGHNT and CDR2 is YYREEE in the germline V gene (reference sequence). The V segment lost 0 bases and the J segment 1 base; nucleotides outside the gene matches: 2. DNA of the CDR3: TGTGCCAGCAGCTTGGGACAGGGGGTGTCCTACAATGAGCAGTTCTTC. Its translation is CASSLGQGVSYNEQFF.

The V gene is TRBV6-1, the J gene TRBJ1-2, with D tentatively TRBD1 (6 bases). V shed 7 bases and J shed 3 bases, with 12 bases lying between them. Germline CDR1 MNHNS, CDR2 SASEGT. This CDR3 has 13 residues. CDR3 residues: CASKGGQDYGYTF. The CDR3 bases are TGTGCCAGCAAGGGGGGGCAAGACTATGGCTACACCTTC.

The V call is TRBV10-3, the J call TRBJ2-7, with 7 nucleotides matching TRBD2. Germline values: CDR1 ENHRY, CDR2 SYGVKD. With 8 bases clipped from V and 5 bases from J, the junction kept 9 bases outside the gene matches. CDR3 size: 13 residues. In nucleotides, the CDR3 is TGTGCCATCCGGCTGGCGGGAGTTGACGAGCAGTACTTC. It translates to CAIRLAGVDEQYF.

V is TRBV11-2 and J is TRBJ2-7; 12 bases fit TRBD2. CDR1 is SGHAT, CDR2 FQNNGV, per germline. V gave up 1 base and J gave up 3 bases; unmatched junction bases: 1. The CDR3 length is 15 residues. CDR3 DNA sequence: TGTGCCAGCAGCTTAGGGACTAGCGGGGACTACGAGCAGTACTTC. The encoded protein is CASSLGTSGDYEQYF.